A selection of T cell receptor beta chains follows, all from one sample in a study of cytomegalovirus exposure and HLA in healthy donors. Libraries were prepared by immunoSEQ multiplex PCR; TCRdb keeps only in-frame clonotypes and omits some of them. The sample has tens of thousands of clones; roughly three quarters are singletons. The sample consisted of PBMCs. These TCRs come from a woman between 50 and 59 years old in good health and CMV-seropositive. CDR3s leave out the opening cysteine and the closing phenylalanine or tryptophan.

V: TRBV19
J: TRBJ2-7
CDR3: ASSASQGGEQY

V: TRBV6-5
J: TRBJ2-7
CDR3: ASSRDSTHNYEQY

V: TRBV5-6
J: TRBJ2-1
CDR3: ASSRGLAGVDEQF

V: TRBV11-2
J: TRBJ2-2
CDR3: ASSAGGGELF

V: TRBV15
J: TRBJ2-5
CDR3: ATSRTGGEETQY

V: TRBV6-1
J: TRBJ1-1
CDR3: ASSSVRGTEAF

V: TRBV5-6
J: TRBJ2-7
CDR3: ASTEGGTSYYEQY

V: TRBV7-9
J: TRBJ1-2
CDR3: ASSTGPPRGGYT

V: TRBV5-1
J: TRBJ1-4
CDR3: ASSLELRPAGEKLF

V: TRBV14
J: TRBJ1-2
CDR3: ASSPAGARGYT

V: TRBV5-1
J: TRBJ1-1
CDR3: ASSGPGQGNTEAF

V: TRBV2
J: TRBJ2-1
CDR3: ASSERGADEQF

V: TRBV5-6
J: TRBJ2-2
CDR3: ASSGGQGNTGELF

V: TRBV5-1
J: TRBJ1-1
CDR3: ASSGTRGDTEAF

V: TRBV18
J: TRBJ1-3
CDR3: ASSPPAGGSGNTIY

V: TRBV6-6
J: TRBJ2-2
CDR3: ATQSLGGNTGELF

V: TRBV7-8
J: TRBJ2-1
CDR3: ASNPSGGYNEQF

V: TRBV5-1
J: TRBJ1-1
CDR3: ASSRQTQTMNTEAF

V: TRBV11-2
J: TRBJ1-2
CDR3: ASSPGTGGYGYT

V: TRBV5-6
J: TRBJ1-1
CDR3: ASSPYRRITEAF

V: TRBV6-5
J: TRBJ2-2
CDR3: ASSSLWTGLTGELF

V: TRBV19
J: TRBJ1-2
CDR3: ASSSTRYYGYT